This T cell receptor (beta chain) was captured by sequencing in a study of early T cells in non-severe SARS-CoV-2 infection. The library protocol tagged individual cDNA molecules with unique molecular identifiers. One entry per CDR3 protein results from TCRdb running MiXCR on the 5' RACE reads. Of around 35,000 distinct CDR3 sequences in the sample, roughly 5.9% were seen once. This CDR3 has 16 amino acids. Germline CDR1 and CDR2: KGHSH and LQKENI. Trimming at V came to 2 bases and at J to 3 bases, leaving 7 bases not matched to a gene. This clonotype has a count of ten or more. This chain uses TRBV18 with TRBJ2-1; 7 bases are a match to TRBD2. Sequenced material: whole blood. The clonotype comes from an adult who was a healthcare worker with PCR-confirmed SARS-CoV-2 infection or an uninfected control (not recorded which). The CDR3 nucleotides are TGTGCCAGCTCACCAGATGGCGGGAGCTACTACAATGAGCAGTTCTTC. Translating gives CASSPDGGSYYNEQFF.